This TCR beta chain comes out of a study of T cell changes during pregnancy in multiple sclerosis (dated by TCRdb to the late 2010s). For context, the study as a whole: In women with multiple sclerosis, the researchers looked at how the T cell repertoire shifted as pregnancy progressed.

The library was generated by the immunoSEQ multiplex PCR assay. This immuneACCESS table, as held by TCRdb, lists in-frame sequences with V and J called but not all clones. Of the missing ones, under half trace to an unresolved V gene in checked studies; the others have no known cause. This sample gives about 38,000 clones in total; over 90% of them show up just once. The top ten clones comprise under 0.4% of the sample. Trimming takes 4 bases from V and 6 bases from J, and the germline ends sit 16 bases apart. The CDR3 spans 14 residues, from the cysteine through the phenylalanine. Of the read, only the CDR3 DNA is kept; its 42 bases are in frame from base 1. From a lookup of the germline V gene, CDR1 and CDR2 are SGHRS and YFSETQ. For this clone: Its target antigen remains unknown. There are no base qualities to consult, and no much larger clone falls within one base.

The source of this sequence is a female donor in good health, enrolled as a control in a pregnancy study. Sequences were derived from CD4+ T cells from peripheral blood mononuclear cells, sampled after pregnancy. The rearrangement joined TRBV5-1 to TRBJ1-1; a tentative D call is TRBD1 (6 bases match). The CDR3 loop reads CASSARPGVAEAFF. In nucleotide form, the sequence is TGCGCCAGCAGCGCCCGGCCAGGGGTAGCTGAAGCTTTCTTT.